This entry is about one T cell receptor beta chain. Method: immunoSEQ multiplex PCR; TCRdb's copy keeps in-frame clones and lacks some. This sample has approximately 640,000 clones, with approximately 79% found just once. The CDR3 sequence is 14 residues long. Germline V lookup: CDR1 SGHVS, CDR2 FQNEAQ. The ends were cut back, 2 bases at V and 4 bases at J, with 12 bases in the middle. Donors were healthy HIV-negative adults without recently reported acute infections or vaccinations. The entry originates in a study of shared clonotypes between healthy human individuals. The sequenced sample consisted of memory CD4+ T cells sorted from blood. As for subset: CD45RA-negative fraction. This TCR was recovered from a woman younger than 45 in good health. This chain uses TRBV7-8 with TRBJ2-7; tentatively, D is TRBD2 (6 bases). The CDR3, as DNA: TGTGCCAGCAGCTTAAGTCCGGGAGTGTACGAGCAGTACTTC. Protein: CASSLSPGVYEQYF.